This T cell receptor beta chain is from a study of T cell repertoires in cytomegalovirus infection. Study results and limitations: What dominated the ex vivo response were HLA-C-restricted CMV-specific TCR beta clonotypes.

This clonotype was picked up many times. The antigen remains undetermined. Compared with germline, one end of the junction differs, possibly owing to a read error. From germline, CDR1 is SGHVS and CDR2 FNYEAQ. CDR3 length equals 13 residues. TCRdb passed the reads through MiXCR, listing each CDR3 protein once. The sample shows over 85,000 distinct CDR3 sequences, more than 15% of them seen only once. The specimen was PBMCs. This receptor was obtained from a human donor in good health (CMV status not recorded). Some clones in this sample may be carry-over from other donors' samples. The chain employs TRBV7-6 and TRBJ1-1; no reliable D call. In DNA, the CDR3 is TGTGCTAGCAGCCTAATGGAGGGAACTGAAGCTTTCTTT. Amino acid sequence: CASSLMEGTEAFF. Together with reference TRBV7-6 and TRBJ1-1, the CDR3 gives the full variable domain: GAGVSQSPRYKVTKRGQDVALRCDPISGHVSLYWYRQALGQGPEFLTYFNYEAQQDKSGLPNDRFSAERPEGSISTLTIQRTEQRDSAMYRCASSLMEGTEAFFGQGTRLTVV.